A selection of T cell receptor beta chains follows, all from one sample in a study of shared T cell receptors in the human thymus. Repertoires were generated with immunoSEQ multiplex PCR, while TCRdb's copy carries only in-frame clones and drops some. The data show 500,000 to 850,000 clones, approximately 89% seen once. These data are also associated with another study on human thymus T cells.

The specimen sequenced was thymocytes. The receptor set was obtained from a boy less than two years old with a congenital heart defect. Both conserved end residues are part of each CDR3. The D gene is left open where the match is weak. The size of a clone is reported for some rows only, either as once, few or many, or as a class for expanded clones.

V gene	D gene	clone size	J gene	CDR3 protein	CDR3 DNA
TRBV7-9	TRBD1	once	TRBJ1-2	CASSLTASDRGNYGYTF	TGTGCCAGCAGCCTCACCGCCTCGGACAGGGGGAACTATGGCTACACCTTC
TRBV27	-	-	TRBJ2-3	CASRLEAVPDTQYF	TGTGCCAGCAGGCTGGAGGCCGTTCCAGATACGCAGTATTTT
TRBV29-1	-	-	TRBJ1-1	CSVGEGVTEAFF	TGCAGCGTTGGGGAGGGGGTAACTGAAGCTTTCTTT
TRBV28	TRBD1	-	TRBJ1-1	CASSLGTGDNTEAFF	TGTGCCAGCAGTTTAGGGACAGGGGATAACACTGAAGCTTTCTTT
TRBV5-6	-	-	TRBJ1-4	CASSPTTDSNEKLFF	TGTGCCAGCAGTCCCACGACAGATTCTAATGAAAAACTGTTTTTT
TRBV19	-	-	TRBJ1-6	CASSTRQNSPLHF	TGTGCCAGTAGTACGAGACAGAATTCACCCCTCCACTTT
TRBV4-1	TRBD2	-	TRBJ2-3	CASSQERGLAGGTDTQYF	TGCGCCAGCAGCCAAGAGAGGGGACTAGCGGGGGGCACAGATACGCAGTATTTT
TRBV27	-	-	TRBJ2-7	CASRSQAGQNSYEQYF	TGTGCCAGCAGATCCCAGGCGGGACAGAATAGCTACGAGCAGTACTTC
TRBV7-6	-	-	TRBJ2-1	CASSSSLVGGGNEQFF	TGTGCCAGCAGCTCATCCCTGGTGGGAGGGGGGAATGAGCAGTTCTTC
TRBV6-5	TRBD1	-	TRBJ1-6	CASRPGTEDSPLHF	TGTGCCAGCAGACCCGGGACAGAGGATTCACCCCTCCACTTT